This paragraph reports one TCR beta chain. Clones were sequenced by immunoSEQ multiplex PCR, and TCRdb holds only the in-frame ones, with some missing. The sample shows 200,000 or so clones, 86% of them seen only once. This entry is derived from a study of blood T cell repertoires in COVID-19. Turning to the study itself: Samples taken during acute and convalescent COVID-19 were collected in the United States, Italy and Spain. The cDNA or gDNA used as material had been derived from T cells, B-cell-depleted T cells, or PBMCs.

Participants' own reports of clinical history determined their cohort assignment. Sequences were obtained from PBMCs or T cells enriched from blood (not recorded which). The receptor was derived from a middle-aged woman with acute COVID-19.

The CDR3 sequence is CASSLSPRGLAGAPYEQYF. The CDR3 region has the DNA TGTGCCAGCAGCTTATCCCCCCGAGGGCTAGCGGGGGCCCCCTACGAGCAGTACTTC. The gene calls are TRBV7-2 and TRBJ2-7, with 10 bases matching TRBD2. Trimming cost V 2 bases and J 2 bases; bases outside gene matches: 15. Germline CDR1 and CDR2: SGHTA and FQGNSA. This CDR3 has 19 residues. The whole variable domain, remainder taken from reference TRBV7-2 and TRBJ2-7, is GAGVSQSPSNKVTEKGKDVELRCDPISGHTALYWYRQSLGQGLEFLIYFQGNSAPDKSGLPSDRFSAERTGGSVSTLTIQRTQQEDSAVYLCASSLSPRGLAGAPYEQYFGPGTRLTVT.